Below, 25 T cell receptor beta chains from the same sample are listed, as sequenced in a study of control samples from healthy donors and cancer patients. TCRdb keeps only in-frame clones here, not all; method: immunoSEQ multiplex PCR. The repertoire holds 120,000 or so clones, with approximately 92% as singletons. The sample consisted of PBMCs. The origin of the receptors is a man at least 80 years old with head and neck cancer.

V gene TRBV6-1 combines with J gene TRBJ2-3; a weak D match, TRBD2 (5 bases). CDR3 length: 18 amino acids. Germline loops: CDR1 MNHNS, CDR2 SASEGT. V was clipped by 3 bases and J by 5 bases, with 24 bases between them. In DNA, the CDR3 is TGTGCCAGCAGTGAGAAGGGAGTGAAGGTGCTTATAGGAGATACGCAGTATTTT. It encodes CASSEKGVKVLIGDTQYF.

V usage is TRBV7-9 and J usage is TRBJ1-6; maybe TRBD1 (5 bases). The CDR3 is 17 residues long. Germline V lookup: CDR1 SEHNR, CDR2 FQNEAQ (reference sequence). V was trimmed by 5 bases and J by 0 bases, leaving 14 bases between them. CDR3 DNA: TGTGCCAGCAGCCCGGGGCTCACTAGCTCCTATAATTCACCCCTCCACTTT. Translated: CASSPGLTSSYNSPLHF.

V is TRBV7-6 and J is TRBJ2-2; D is undetermined. CDR3 length: 17 residues. Between the trimmed V and J ends, which lost 3 bases and 0 bases, there was a span of 14 bases. The germline V gene has CDR1 SGHVS and CDR2 FNYEAQ. CDR3 coding DNA: TGTGCCAGCAGCTTCGTCTCGTGGCGGTCGAACACCGGGGAGCTGTTTTTT. It yields the protein CASSFVSWRSNTGELFF.

This chain connects TRBV4-3 to TRBJ2-7, with 10 bases aligning to TRBD2. This CDR3 spans 17 amino acids. The germline V gene encodes CDR1 LGHNA and CDR2 YSLEER. The J segment lost 3 bases and the V segment lost 3 bases, leaving 11 bases of the junction unmatched. CDR3 sequence reads: CASSQVLLAGAYYEQYF. CDR3 in DNA: TGCGCCAGCAGCCAGGTTCTCCTAGCGGGAGCCTACTACGAGCAGTACTTC.

The CDR3 sequence is CASSREGQGAHEQFF. Here the CDR3 DNA reads TGCGCCAGCAGCCGCGAGGGACAGGGGGCGCATGAGCAGTTCTTC. This chain uses TRBV4-3 with TRBJ2-1, with TRBD1 matching 12 bases. V shed 4 bases, J shed 8 bases, and the junction held 6 bases outside the gene matches. This CDR3 spans 15 amino acids. The germline V gene has CDR1 LGHNA and CDR2 YSLEER.

V and J are TRBV7-9 and TRBJ1-1; D unresolved. Germline V gene lookup returns CDR1 SEHNR and CDR2 FQNEAQ (reference sequence). The CDR3 contains 13 residues. Deletions cut 5 bases from V and 4 bases from J, with 11 bases between. CDR3 nucleotide sequence: TGTGCCAGCAGCCCGGGGTCTTCCACTGAAGCTTTCTTT. Translating gives CASSPGSSTEAFF. The full variable domain, in which reference TRBV7-9 and TRBJ1-1 provide the parts outside the CDR3, is DTGVSQNPRHKITKRGQNVTFRCDPISEHNRLYWYRQTLGQGPEFLTYFQNEAQLEKSRLLSDRFSAERPKGSFSTLEIQRTEQGDSAMYLCASSPGSSTEAFFGQGTRLTVV.

The chain uses TRBV30 and TRBJ1-1, with TRBD1 matching 7 bases. This CDR3 has 17 residues. Germline V CDR1 and CDR2: GTSNPN, SVGIG (reference sequence). Trimming removed 2 bases from V and 5 bases from J; junction bases left unmatched: 17. The chain's CDR3 is CAWSTFTSGTEVTEAFF. CDR3 DNA: TGTGCCTGGAGTACCTTCACTTCCGGGACAGAGGTTACTGAAGCTTTCTTT.

The chain couples TRBV4-3 to TRBJ2-5, with TRBD2 as a possible D gene (5 bases). This CDR3 has 15 amino acids. V lost 4 bases and J 4 bases, leaving 16 bases between the germline ends. Germline V gives CDR1 LGHNA, CDR2 YSLEER. For the CDR3, the DNA is TGCGCCAGCAGCCCGGGGAGCGCCCAGACAGAGACCCAGTACTTC. Translated, it gives CASSPGSAQTETQYF.

The chain has TRBV6-4 and TRBJ1-1; D gene unclear. The CDR3 has 13 amino acids. Germline V CDR1 and CDR2: MRHNA, SNTAGT. V shed 3 bases and J shed 2 bases, with 7 bases lying between them. CDR3 residues: CASSEEVNTEAFF. In nucleotides, the CDR3 is TGTGCCAGCAGTGAAGAGGTTAACACTGAAGCTTTCTTT.

The chain has TRBV10-1 and TRBJ2-2; 9 bases fit TRBD2. Germline assignment: CDR1 WNHNN and CDR2 SYGVQD (reference sequence). The V gene end was trimmed by 3 bases and the J gene end by 6 bases; junction bases not matched to a gene: 11. CDR3 size: 17 residues. The CDR3 DNA reads TGCGCCAGCAGTGACCGGCGGGAGGGTGCACTTTCCGGGGAGCTGTTTTTT. Protein: CASSDRREGALSGELFF.

V is TRBV30 and J is TRBJ1-2; D is unresolved. The germline gives CDR1 GTSNPN, CDR2 SVGIG (reference sequence). The V end lost 0 bases, the J end lost 7 bases, and 12 bases lay between the germline ends. The CDR3 length is 13 residues. The CDR3 nucleotides are TGTGCCTGGAGTGTTTCGTCCGGTTTTGGCTACACCTTC. Translated: CAWSVSSGFGYTF.

The V call is TRBV27, the J call TRBJ2-1; 8 nucleotides line up with TRBD2. V dropped 1 base and J dropped 2; count of bases not matched to a gene: 7. The CDR3 covers 17 residues. Germline CDR1 is MNHEY and CDR2 is SMNVEV (reference sequence). CDR3 loop: CASSLYASGYTYNEQFF. The CDR3 DNA is TGTGCCAGCAGTTTATACGCTAGCGGGTACACCTACAATGAGCAGTTCTTC.

The rearrangement links TRBV19 to TRBJ1-1, with 11 positions matching TRBD1. V dropped 9 bases and J dropped 1; count of bases not matched to a gene: 22. Germline CDR1 is LNHDA and CDR2 is SQIVND (reference sequence). The CDR3 is made up of 20 amino acids. The CDR3: CASNPLFPGQGGMGNTEAFF. In DNA form, the CDR3 reads TGTGCCAGCAACCCTCTATTTCCGGGACAGGGGGGAATGGGGAACACTGAAGCTTTCTTT.

The chain employs TRBV19 and TRBJ2-7, with TRBD2 matching 8 bases. This CDR3 is built from 17 residues. The J segment lost 0 bases and the V segment lost 5 bases, leaving 12 bases of the junction unmatched. Germline values: CDR1 LNHDA, CDR2 SQIVND (reference sequence). The CDR3 sequence is CASSPRAGGRSSYEQYF. The CDR3 DNA is TGTGCCAGTAGTCCCCGGGCGGGGGGTAGGAGCTCCTACGAGCAGTACTTC.

V gene TRBV7-9 combines with J gene TRBJ2-1; D possibly corresponds to TRBD2 (6 bases). The germline CDR1 and CDR2 sequences are SEHNR and FQNEAQ (reference sequence). The germline V and J ends were trimmed by 2 bases and 3 bases, with 8 bases remaining between them. There are 14 residues in the CDR3. CDR3 bases: TGTGCCAGCAGCTTACCCGGGAGCTACAATGAGCAGTTCTTC. This translates into CASSLPGSYNEQFF.

J is TRBJ1-6 and V is TRBV27; D not certain. Per germline, CDR1 MNHEY and CDR2 SMNVEV (reference sequence). Trimming took 6 bases from V and 8 from J, leaving 17 bases between them. The CDR3 covers 15 residues. The CDR3 sequence: CASSGENTGYSPLHF. The CDR3, as DNA: TGTGCCAGCAGCGGGGAAAACACGGGCTATTCACCCCTCCACTTT.

This rearrangement joins TRBV11-2 to TRBJ1-2, with 7 bases aligning to TRBD1. This CDR3 is 15 amino acids long. Germline lookup yields CDR1 SGHAT and CDR2 FQNNGV. V lost 5 bases and J lost 2; bases outside the gene matches: 8. CDR3 bases: TGTGCCAGCAGCGACCGGGACAGACTAAACTATGGCTACACCTTC. Translating gives CASSDRDRLNYGYTF.

This clone was recorded once. The chain carries TRBV7-6 and TRBJ1-1, with 8 positions matching TRBD1. CDR1 SGHVS and CDR2 FNYEAQ come from the germline V gene. The length of the CDR3 is 15 residues. J lost 7 bases, V lost 1 base, and 8 bases had no gene match. Here the CDR3 DNA reads TGTGCCAGCAGCTTAGGGCGCGACAGGGGAGATGAAGCTTTCTTT. It translates to CASSLGRDRGDEAFF.

The J gene is TRBJ2-7, the V gene TRBV30; possibly TRBD1 for D (5 bases). The CDR3 is 13 residues long. Trimming stripped 3 bases from V and 3 bases from J, with 12 bases between. Germline CDR1 reads GTSNPN; CDR2 reads SVGIG (reference sequence). CDR3 sequence (DNA): TGTGCCTGGAGAAGGGGCTTCAGCTACGAGCAGTACTTC. It codes for CAWRRGFSYEQYF. Complete variable domain (other parts from reference TRBV30 and TRBJ2-7): SQTIHQWPATLVQPVGSPLSLECTVEGTSNPNLYWYRQAAGRGLQLLFYSVGIGQISSEVPQNLSASRPQDRQFILSSKKLLLSDSGFYLCAWRRGFSYEQYFGPGTRLTVT.

V is TRBV14 and J is TRBJ1-1, with D possibly matching TRBD1 (5 bases). Deletions cut 0 bases from V and 0 bases from J, with 11 bases between. The germline CDR1 and CDR2 sequences are SGHDN and FVKESK. The CDR3 length is 16 residues. This CDR3 reads CASSQELGGVNTEAFF. The CDR3 DNA follows: TGTGCCAGCAGCCAAGAACTGGGAGGGGTGAACACTGAAGCTTTCTTT.

DNA of the CDR3: TGTGCCAGCTCACGAATGGGACTAGCGGGGACTAACACCGGGGAGCTGTTTTTT. It encodes CASSRMGLAGTNTGELFF. The V call is TRBV18, the J call TRBJ2-2; 13 bases fit TRBD2. Germline V lookup: CDR1 KGHSH, CDR2 LQKENI. V lost 4 bases and J lost 2; bases outside the gene matches: 7. This CDR3 has 18 amino acids.

J is TRBJ1-6 and V is TRBV27; a weak D match, TRBD1 (5 bases). V lost 3 bases and J lost 10, with 16 bases in between. The V gene's germline CDR1 is MNHEY and CDR2 SMNVEV (reference sequence). This CDR3 has 15 amino acids. CDR3 residues: CASSFGRGTQSPLHF. The CDR3 nucleotides read TGTGCCAGCAGTTTTGGGAGGGGTACACAATCACCCCTCCACTTT.

This chain uses TRBV11-2 with TRBJ1-1, with unresolved D. CDR1 and CDR2 (germline): SGHAT, FQNNGV. There are 13 residues in the CDR3. V lost 5 bases, J lost 0 bases, and 7 bases lay in between. CDR3 nucleotide sequence: TGTGCCAGCAGCCCCAACCTGAACACTGAAGCTTTCTTT. Translating it yields CASSPNLNTEAFF. Together with reference TRBV11-2 and TRBJ1-1, the CDR3 gives the full variable domain: EAGVAQSPRYKIIEKRQSVAFWCNPISGHATLYWYQQILGQGPKLLIQFQNNGVVDDSQLPKDRFSAERLKGVDSTLKIQPAKLEDSAVYLCASSPNLNTEAFFGQGTRLTVV.

This clone was seen only once. The chain recombines TRBV7-7 with TRBJ2-1; 7 nucleotides align to TRBD1. J was trimmed by 5 bases and V by 3 bases; bases with no gene match: 10. The CDR3 totals 16 residues. The V gene's germline CDR1 is SSHAT and CDR2 FNYEAQ (reference sequence). The CDR3 sequence: CASSFAARDRDNEQFF. In DNA form, the CDR3 reads TGTGCCAGCAGCTTTGCGGCCAGGGACAGAGACAATGAGCAGTTCTTC.

In DNA, the CDR3 is TGTGCCAGCAGCCCGCGAAGGGGGACAGTGGAAGGCTACACCTTC. This codes for CASSPRRGTVEGYTF. The chain combines TRBV9 with TRBJ1-2; 7 positions match TRBD1. CDR3 length: 15 residues. V shed 4 bases and J 8 bases; nucleotides not matched to a gene: 14. From germline, CDR1 is SGDLS and CDR2 YYNGEE.